This TCR beta chain was retrieved from a study of STAT3 mutations in large granular lymphocyte leukemia. Across the study: Roughly 42% of treated T-LGLL patients showed hematologic response to immunosuppression.

Points on this clone: The antigen remains unidentified.

Produced via immunoSEQ multiplex PCR; TCRdb's table is partial and in-frame only. Of 9,500 to 13,000 clones listed, more than 70% are singletons. Whole-study findings and limits: Suggested: STAT3 mutation was not the ancestral event for these clonal expansions. Samples missed the first appearance of the clone. In T-cell large granular lymphocyte leukemia, about half of patients showed multiple immunodominant subclonotypes. All newly emerging clones after therapy were STAT3 wild type.

Germline CDR1 is SQVTM and CDR2 is ANQGSEA. V trimming: 3 bases; J trimming: 8 bases; junction bases outside the gene matches: 13. CDR3 length: 15 amino acids. The material sequenced was peripheral blood mononuclear cells. This TCR came from a man aged 55-75 years with T-cell large granular lymphocyte leukemia. Some clones in this sample may be carry-over from other donors' samples. The J gene is TRBJ1-2, the V gene TRBV29-1; 9 positions agree with TRBD1. CDR3 nucleotide sequence: TGCAGCGTTGAGGGTACCGGGACAGGGACTATCGGCTACACCTTC. Translating it yields CSVEGTGTGTIGYTF.